These T cell receptor beta chains were read from a single sample in a study of blood T cell repertoires in COVID-19. TCRdb's copy holds only in-frame clones and misses some; the assay was immunoSEQ multiplex PCR. The table has about 50,000 clones, roughly 88% seen once. Sequenced material: peripheral blood. The receptors were sampled from a woman aged 55 to 70 with acute or convalescent COVID-19. Both conserved end residues are part of each CDR3. The D gene is left open where the match is weak. Some rows have no size entry. The others give once, few or many, or a class for an expanded clone.

size,D,V,J,CDR3,DNA
.,.,TRBV29-1,TRBJ2-3,CSVDQGRTDTQYF,TGCAGCGTTGACCAGGGGCGGACAGATACGCAGTATTTT
.,TRBD2,TRBV2,TRBJ2-1,CASSGTSGIHNEQFF,TGTGCCAGCAGTGGGACTAGCGGGATTCACAATGAGCAGTTCTTC
.,TRBD2,TRBV5-1,TRBJ2-7,CASSLSFEREADEQYF,TGCGCCAGCAGCCTATCCTTTGAGCGGGAGGCGGACGAGCAGTACTTC
.,.,TRBV28,TRBJ1-1,CASKGGDLEAFF,TGTGCCAGCAAAGGGGGGGACTTAGAAGCTTTCTTT
.,TRBD1,TRBV15,TRBJ1-2,CATSITGGGNYGYTF,TGTGCCACCAGCATAACAGGGGGGGGAAACTATGGCTACACCTTC
.,TRBD1,TRBV7-3,TRBJ1-1,CASSLYRGTEAFF,TGTGCCAGCAGCTTGTACAGGGGGACTGAAGCTTTCTTT
.,TRBD1,TRBV10-3,TRBJ2-7,CAIRPTGGSSYEQYF,TGTGCCATCAGGCCGACAGGGGGAAGTTCCTACGAGCAGTACTTC
.,.,TRBV6-5,TRBJ2-1,CASKPESSYNEQFF,TGTGCCAGCAAACCGGAGAGCTCCTACAATGAGCAGTTCTTC
.,.,TRBV19,TRBJ2-3,CASSNPSTDTQYF,TGTGCCAGTAGTAATCCTAGCACAGATACGCAGTATTTT
.,TRBD1,TRBV9,TRBJ1-2,CASKKGQDHYGYTF,TGTGCCAGCAAAAAGGGACAGGACCACTATGGCTACACCTTC
.,.,TRBV28,TRBJ1-6,CAAGADSNSPLHF,TGTGCAGCCGGGGCGGACAGTAATTCACCCCTCCACTTT
.,TRBD1,TRBV5-4,TRBJ1-2,CASSPGTGWDGYTF,TGTGCCAGCAGCCCGGGGACAGGGTGGGATGGCTACACCTTC
.,TRBD1,TRBV7-6,TRBJ1-1,CASSLRSQGENTEAFF,TGTGCCAGCAGCTTAAGGTCCCAGGGGGAGAACACTGAAGCTTTCTTT
once,.,TRBV20-1,TRBJ2-5,CSARARETQYF,TGCAGTGCTAGAGCCCGAGAGACCCAGTACTTC
.,.,TRBV6-5,TRBJ1-4,CASSTTGTNEKLFF,TGTGCCAGCTCAACGACAGGAACTAATGAAAAACTGTTTTTT
.,TRBD1,TRBV3-1/TRBV3-2,TRBJ2-3,CASSQGGQGNADTQYF,TGTGCCAGCAGCCAAGGGGGACAGGGGAACGCAGATACGCAGTATTTT
.,.,TRBV6-5,TRBJ1-1,CASSSLARNTEAFF,TGTGCCAGCAGCTCACTAGCACGGAACACTGAAGCTTTCTTT
few,TRBD1,TRBV18,TRBJ1-2,CASDPGTGINGYTF,TGTGCCAGCGACCCTGGGACAGGGATCAATGGCTACACCTTC
.,TRBD1,TRBV9,TRBJ2-7,CASSVTDRSYEQYF,TGTGCCAGCAGCGTAACGGACAGGTCCTACGAGCAGTACTTC
.,.,TRBV7-8,TRBJ1-5,CASSGGVGDGNQPQHF,TGTGCCAGCTCGGGAGGCGTTGGGGATGGCAATCAGCCCCAGCATTTT
.,TRBD1,TRBV11-3,TRBJ2-5,CASSWTGEETQYF,TGTGCCAGCAGCTGGACAGGGGAGGAGACCCAGTACTTC
.,.,TRBV9,TRBJ2-5,CASSVAVGYQETQYF,TGTGCCAGCAGCGTAGCTGTCGGGTACCAAGAGACCCAGTACTTC
once,.,TRBV28,TRBJ1-4,CASSFAGTNEKLFF,TGTGCCAGCAGTTTCGCGGGTACTAATGAAAAACTGTTTTTT
.,.,TRBV7-9,TRBJ2-7,CASSLYPPRWSSYEQYF,TGTGCCAGCAGCTTATACCCCCCCCGGTGGAGCTCCTACGAGCAGTACTTC
.,TRBD1,TRBV3-1/TRBV3-2,TRBJ1-5,CASSQDWDRVPQHF,TGTGCCAGCAGCCAAGACTGGGACAGGGTGCCCCAGCATTTT
.,.,TRBV19,TRBJ1-1,CASSIGDFMDTEAFF,TGTGCCAGTAGTATTGGGGACTTCATGGACACTGAAGCTTTCTTT
.,.,TRBV12-3/TRBV12-4,TRBJ1-2,CASSPQGSYGYTF,TGTGCCAGCAGTCCGCAGGGTTCCTATGGCTACACCTTC
.,.,TRBV6-5,TRBJ2-7,CASSYLGAADEQYF,TGTGCCAGCAGTTACTTGGGGGCGGCCGACGAGCAGTACTTC
.,.,TRBV29-1,TRBJ1-2,CSGLDGSNGYTF,TGCAGCGGGCTCGACGGGAGTAATGGCTACACCTTC
.,TRBD1,TRBV19,TRBJ1-1,CASRTGPMNTEAFF,TGTGCCAGTAGGACAGGGCCTATGAACACTGAAGCTTTCTTT
.,TRBD1,TRBV7-2,TRBJ1-6,CASSLLFGTGNSPLHF,TGTGCCAGCAGCTTATTGTTCGGGACAGGGAATTCACCCCTCCACTTT
.,TRBD1,TRBV7-9,TRBJ1-4,CASSLWTGGDVEKLFF,TGTGCCAGCAGCTTATGGACAGGGGGCGATGTTGAAAAACTGTTTTTT
once,.,TRBV7-2,TRBJ2-7,CASSLSVYQSTYEQYF,TGTGCCAGCAGCTTATCTGTCTACCAATCAACCTACGAGCAGTACTTC
.,TRBD2,TRBV7-2,TRBJ2-1,CASSLGVWLAGGDEQFF,TGTGCCAGCAGCTTAGGAGTTTGGCTAGCGGGAGGGGATGAGCAGTTCTTC
.,.,TRBV7-9,TRBJ1-2,CAAGRWYGYTF,TGTGCCGCGGGCAGGTGGTATGGCTACACCTTC
.,.,TRBV19,TRBJ1-6,CASHGTYNSPLHF,TGTGCCAGCCACGGGACTTACAATTCACCCCTCCACTTT
.,.,TRBV7-2,TRBJ2-5,CASSPRVEETQYF,TGTGCCAGCAGCCCCAGGGTGGAGGAGACCCAGTACTTC
.,.,TRBV11-2,TRBJ1-2,CASSFEDSPRGGYTF,TGTGCCAGCAGCTTTGAAGACAGTCCCCGTGGTGGCTACACCTTC
once,TRBD1,TRBV6-5,TRBJ1-1,CASSSGGLEAFF,TGTGCCAGCAGTTCAGGGGGACTTGAAGCTTTCTTT
.,TRBD1,TRBV6-5,TRBJ2-7,CASSSRDRGSPYEQYF,TGTGCCAGCAGTTCCCGGGACAGGGGGAGCCCTTACGAGCAGTACTTC
.,.,TRBV6-5,TRBJ2-6,CASSYFSWANVLTF,TGTGCCAGCAGTTACTTCTCTTGGGCCAACGTCCTGACTTTC
.,TRBD1,TRBV7-6,TRBJ1-3,CASSTRTGFSGNTIYF,TGTGCCAGCAGCACCCGGACAGGATTCTCTGGAAACACCATATATTTT
.,.,TRBV6-5,TRBJ1-2,CASSRYHTTAGYTF,TGTGCCAGCAGTCGTTACCATACCACCGCGGGCTACACCTTC
.,TRBD2,TRBV2,TRBJ2-2,CASSEGGRATGELFF,TGTGCCAGCAGTGAAGGCGGGAGGGCCACCGGGGAGCTGTTTTTT
.,TRBD1,TRBV19,TRBJ2-6,CASTVRGRSGANVLTF,TGTGCCAGTACTGTCAGGGGGCGGTCTGGGGCCAACGTCCTGACTTTC
.,TRBD1,TRBV25-1,TRBJ1-1,CASSEFVPGQGGEAFF,TGTGCCAGCAGTGAATTCGTTCCGGGACAGGGTGGTGAAGCTTTCTTT
.,TRBD1,TRBV29-1,TRBJ1-1,CSAPNRGLHTEAFF,TGCAGCGCACCGAACAGGGGGCTGCACACTGAAGCTTTCTTT
.,.,TRBV7-9,TRBJ1-1,CASSLGQGYPEAFF,TGTGCCAGCAGCTTAGGCCAGGGGTACCCTGAAGCTTTCTTT
.,TRBD2,TRBV7-8,TRBJ2-1,CASSTSGTSGGLSYNEQFF,TGTGCCAGCAGCACCTCCGGGACTAGCGGGGGACTTTCCTACAATGAGCAGTTCTTC
.,TRBD1,TRBV11-1,TRBJ1-2,CASSLDPTGGYGYTF,TGTGCCAGCAGCCTTGACCCTACAGGGGGCTACGGCTACACCTTC